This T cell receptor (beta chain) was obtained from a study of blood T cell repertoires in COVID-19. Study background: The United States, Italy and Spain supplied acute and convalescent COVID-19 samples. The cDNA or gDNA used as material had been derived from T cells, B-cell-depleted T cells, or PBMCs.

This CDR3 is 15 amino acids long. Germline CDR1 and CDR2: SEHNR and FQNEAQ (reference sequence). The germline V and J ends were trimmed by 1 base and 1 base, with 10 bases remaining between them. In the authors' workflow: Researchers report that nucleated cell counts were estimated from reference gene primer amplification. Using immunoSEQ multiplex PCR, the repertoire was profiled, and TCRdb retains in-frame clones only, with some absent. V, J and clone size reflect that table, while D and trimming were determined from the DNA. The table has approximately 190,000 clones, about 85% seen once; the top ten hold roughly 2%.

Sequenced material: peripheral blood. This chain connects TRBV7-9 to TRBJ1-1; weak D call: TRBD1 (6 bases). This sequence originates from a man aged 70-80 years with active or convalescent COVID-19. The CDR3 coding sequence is TGTGCCAGCAGCTTAGGGAGGACAGCGAACACTGAAGCTTTCTTT. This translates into CASSLGRTANTEAFF.